This T cell receptor beta chain came from a study of T cell changes during pregnancy in multiple sclerosis. Germline loops: CDR1 MNHEY, CDR2 SVGAGI. The ends were cut back, 6 bases at V and 1 base at J, with 12 bases in the middle. This CDR3 is built from 14 residues. The assay was immunoSEQ multiplex PCR, and TCRdb's table has in-frame clones only and misses some. The sample lists tens of thousands of clones; about 93% were seen once. The J gene is TRBJ1-1, the V gene TRBV6-5, with D tentatively TRBD1 (5 bases). The sample was peripheral blood, taken in the first trimester of pregnancy. The TCR originated in a female donor with multiple sclerosis, enrolled in a pregnancy study. CDR3 loop: CASSLGHQNTEAFF. Here the CDR3 DNA reads TGTGCCAGCAGCCTCGGACACCAGAACACTGAAGCTTTCTTT.